This is a list of T cell receptor beta chains from one sample in a study of T cells in Graves' hyperthyroidism and ophthalmopathy. TCRdb analysed the multiplex PCR reads with MiXCR anew, one entry per CDR3 protein. The sample has approximately 400,000 distinct CDR3 sequences, around 16% seen once. Source material: blood. These TCRs come from a woman younger than 30 with Graves' hyperthyroidism. Both conserved end residues are part of each CDR3. Each record gives: V gene, CDR3 length, D gene, clone size, J gene, CDR3 DNA, CDR3 protein. The D gene is left open where the match is weak. Clone size, where shown, is once, few, many, or a class for clones that have expanded.

TRBV5-1	16	-	few	TRBJ2-2	TGCGCCAGCAGCTTCTATGGGTTCCAGAACACCGGGGAGCTGTTTTTT	CASSFYGFQNTGELFF
TRBV3-1	15	TRBD2	many	TRBJ2-1	TGTGCCAGCAGCCAGTCCGGGACTACCTACAATGAGCAGTTCTTC	CASSQSGTTYNEQFF
TRBV15	16	-	-	TRBJ1-6	TGTGCCACCAGCGGCAGCCTGAGCTCCTATAATTCACCCCTCCACTTT	CATSGSLSSYNSPLHF
TRBV3-1	13	-	many	TRBJ1-3	TGTGCCAGCAGCCAGTTCTCTGGAAACACCATATATTTT	CASSQFSGNTIYF
TRBV20-1	13	-	-	TRBJ2-7	TGCGGTACCGGGCCCGTGACCCACTACGAGCAGTACTTC	CGTGPVTHYEQYF
TRBV28	19	TRBD1	-	TRBJ2-1	TGTGCCAGCAGTTTTTTATATGGTGGGGACAGGGAGGGATCCAATGAGCAGTTCTTC	CASSFLYGGDREGSNEQFF
TRBV11-1	16	-	many	TRBJ1-1	TGTGCCAGCAGCTTAGGAATTGCCCTAAGCGACACTGAAGCTTTCTTT	CASSLGIALSDTEAFF
TRBV20-1	13	TRBD1	many	TRBJ1-1	TGCAGTGCACGGACAGGTCTGAACACTGAAGCTTTCTTT	CSARTGLNTEAFF
TRBV7-2	17	-	many	TRBJ2-1	TGTGCCAGCAGCCCGACCAGGGTTTTAATCTCCTACAATGAGCAGTTCTTC	CASSPTRVLISYNEQFF
TRBV11-2	13	TRBD1	-	TRBJ1-2	TGTGCCAGCAGCCTCGACAGGGGAACCGGCTACACCTTC	CASSLDRGTGYTF
TRBV20-1	19	TRBD1	few	TRBJ1-4	TGCAGTGCTAGAGCCCCGGGACAGGGAGTAAATCGAGCTAATGAAAAACTGTTTTTT	CSARAPGQGVNRANEKLFF
TRBV2	14	TRBD1	-	TRBJ1-5	TGTGCCAGCACCACAGGGGCCCCATATCAGCCCCAGCATTTT	CASTTGAPYQPQHF